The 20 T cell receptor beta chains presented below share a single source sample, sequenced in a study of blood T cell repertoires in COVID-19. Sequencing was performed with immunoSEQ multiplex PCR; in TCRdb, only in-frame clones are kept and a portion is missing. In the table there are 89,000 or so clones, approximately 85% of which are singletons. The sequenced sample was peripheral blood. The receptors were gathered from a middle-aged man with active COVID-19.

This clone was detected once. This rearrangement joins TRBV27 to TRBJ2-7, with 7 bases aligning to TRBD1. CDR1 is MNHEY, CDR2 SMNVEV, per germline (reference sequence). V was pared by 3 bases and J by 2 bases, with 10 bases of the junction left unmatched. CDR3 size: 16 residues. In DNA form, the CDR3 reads TGTGCCAGCAGTTTCCCCAACCTTCAGGGGGCCTACGAGCAGTACTTC. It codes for CASSFPNLQGAYEQYF.

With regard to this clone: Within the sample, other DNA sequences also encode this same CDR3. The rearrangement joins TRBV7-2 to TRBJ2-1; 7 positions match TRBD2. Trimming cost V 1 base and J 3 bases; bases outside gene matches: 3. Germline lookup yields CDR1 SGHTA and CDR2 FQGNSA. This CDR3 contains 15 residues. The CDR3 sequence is CASSLGGGNYNEQFF. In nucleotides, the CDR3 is TGTGCCAGCAGCTTAGGGGGGGGAAACTACAATGAGCAGTTCTTC.

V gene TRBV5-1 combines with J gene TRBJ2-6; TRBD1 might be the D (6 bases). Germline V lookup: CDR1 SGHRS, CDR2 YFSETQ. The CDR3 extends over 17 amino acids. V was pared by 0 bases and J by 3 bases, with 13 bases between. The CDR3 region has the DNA TGCGCCAGCAGCTTGGAACAGGGAGTGAGTGGGGCCAACGTCCTGACTTTC. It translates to CASSLEQGVSGANVLTF.

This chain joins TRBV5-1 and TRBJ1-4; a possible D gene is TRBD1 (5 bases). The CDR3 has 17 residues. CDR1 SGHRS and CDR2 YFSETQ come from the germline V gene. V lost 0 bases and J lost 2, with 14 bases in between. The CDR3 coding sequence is TGCGCCAGCAGCTTGGCGGGGGTGAGGCGGACTAATGAAAAACTGTTTTTT. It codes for CASSLAGVRRTNEKLFF.

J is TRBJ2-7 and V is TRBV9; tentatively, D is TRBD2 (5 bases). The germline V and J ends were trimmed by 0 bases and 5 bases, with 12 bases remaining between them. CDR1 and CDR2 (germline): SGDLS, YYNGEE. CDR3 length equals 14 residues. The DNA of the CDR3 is TGTGCCAGCAGCGTAGCTTCGGGGTCCGACGAGCAGTACTTC. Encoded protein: CASSVASGSDEQYF.

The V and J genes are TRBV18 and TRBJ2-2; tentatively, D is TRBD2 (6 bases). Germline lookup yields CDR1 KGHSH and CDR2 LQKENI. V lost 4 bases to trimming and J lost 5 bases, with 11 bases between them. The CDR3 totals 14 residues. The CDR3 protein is CASSLRDLTGELFF. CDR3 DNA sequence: TGTGCCAGCTCACTAAGGGACTTAACCGGGGAGCTGTTTTTT.

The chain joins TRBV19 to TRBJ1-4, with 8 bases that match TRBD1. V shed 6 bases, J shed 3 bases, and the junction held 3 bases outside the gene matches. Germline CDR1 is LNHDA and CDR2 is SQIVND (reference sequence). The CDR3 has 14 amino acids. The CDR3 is CASRPDRANEKLFF. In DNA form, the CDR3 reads TGTGCCAGTAGACCGGACAGGGCTAATGAAAAACTGTTTTTT.

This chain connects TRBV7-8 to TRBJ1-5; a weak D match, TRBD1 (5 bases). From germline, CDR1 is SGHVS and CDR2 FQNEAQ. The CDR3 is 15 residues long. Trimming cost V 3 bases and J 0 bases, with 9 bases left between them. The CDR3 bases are TGTGCCAGCAGCTTGCTCAGGGATAGCAATCAGCCCCAGCATTTT. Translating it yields CASSLLRDSNQPQHF.

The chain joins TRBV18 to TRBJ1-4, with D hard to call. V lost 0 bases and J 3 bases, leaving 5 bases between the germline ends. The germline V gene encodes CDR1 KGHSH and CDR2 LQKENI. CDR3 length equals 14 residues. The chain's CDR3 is CASSPPAANEKLFF. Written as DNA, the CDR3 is TGTGCCAGCTCACCACCGGCTGCTAATGAAAAACTGTTTTTT.

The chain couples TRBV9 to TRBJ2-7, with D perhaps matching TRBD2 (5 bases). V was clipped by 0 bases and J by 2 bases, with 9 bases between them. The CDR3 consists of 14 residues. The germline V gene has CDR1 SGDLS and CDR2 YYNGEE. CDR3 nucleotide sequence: TGTGCCAGCAGCGTAGGAGAGGGAACCTACGAGCAGTACTTC. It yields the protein CASSVGEGTYEQYF.

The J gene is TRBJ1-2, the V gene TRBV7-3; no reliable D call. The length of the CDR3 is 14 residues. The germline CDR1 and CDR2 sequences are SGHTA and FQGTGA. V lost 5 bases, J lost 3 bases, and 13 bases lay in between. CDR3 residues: CASSAEPLDYGYTF. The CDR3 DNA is TGTGCCAGCAGCGCCGAGCCCCTGGACTATGGCTACACCTTC.

CDR3 loop: CASSLGTDGIQYF. The DNA for the CDR3 is TGTGCCAGCAGCTTAGGGACAGACGGCATTCAGTACTTC. This sequence joins TRBV7-9 and TRBJ2-4; possible D gene TRBD1, 6 bases. The CDR3 has 13 amino acids. CDR1 is SEHNR and CDR2 is FQNEAQ in the germline V gene (reference sequence). Trimming shortened V by 1 base and J by 9 bases, and 10 bases separated the two germline ends.

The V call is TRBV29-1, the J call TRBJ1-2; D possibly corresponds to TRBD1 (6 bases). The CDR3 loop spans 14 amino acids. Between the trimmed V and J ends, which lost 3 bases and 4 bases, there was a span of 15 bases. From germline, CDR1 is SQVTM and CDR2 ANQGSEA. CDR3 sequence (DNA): TGCAGCGTTGAGAAGGGGGGGGCTTCCTATGGCTACACCTTC. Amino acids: CSVEKGGASYGYTF. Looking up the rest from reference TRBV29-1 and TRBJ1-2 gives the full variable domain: SAVISQKPSRDICQRGTSLTIQCQVDSQVTMMFWYRQQPGQSLTLIATANQGSEATYESGFVIDKFPISRPNLTFSTLTVSNMSPEDSSIYLCSVEKGGASYGYTFGSGTRLTVV.

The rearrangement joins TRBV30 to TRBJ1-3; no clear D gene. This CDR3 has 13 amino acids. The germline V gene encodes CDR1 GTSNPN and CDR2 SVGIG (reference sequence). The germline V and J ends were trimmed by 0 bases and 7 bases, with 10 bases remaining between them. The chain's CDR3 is CAWSVLSRNTIYF. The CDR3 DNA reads TGTGCCTGGAGTGTACTATCGCGCAACACCATATATTTT. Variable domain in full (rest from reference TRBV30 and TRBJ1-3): SQTIHQWPATLVQPVGSPLSLECTVEGTSNPNLYWYRQAAGRGLQLLFYSVGIGQISSEVPQNLSASRPQDRQFILSSKKLLLSDSGFYLCAWSVLSRNTIYFGEGSWLTVV.

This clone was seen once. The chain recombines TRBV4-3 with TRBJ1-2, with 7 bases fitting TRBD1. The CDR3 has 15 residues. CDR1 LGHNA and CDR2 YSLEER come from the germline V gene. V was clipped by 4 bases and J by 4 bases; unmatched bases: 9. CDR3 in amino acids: CASSRGGGGVYGYTF. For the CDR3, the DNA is TGCGCCAGCAGCCGGGGCGGAGGGGGCGTCTATGGCTACACCTTC.

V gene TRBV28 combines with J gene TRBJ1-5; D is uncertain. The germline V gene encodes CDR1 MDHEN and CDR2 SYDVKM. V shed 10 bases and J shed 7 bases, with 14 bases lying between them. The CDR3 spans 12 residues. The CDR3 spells CATRRERQPQHF. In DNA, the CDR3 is TGTGCCACCCGTAGGGAGCGACAGCCCCAGCATTTT.

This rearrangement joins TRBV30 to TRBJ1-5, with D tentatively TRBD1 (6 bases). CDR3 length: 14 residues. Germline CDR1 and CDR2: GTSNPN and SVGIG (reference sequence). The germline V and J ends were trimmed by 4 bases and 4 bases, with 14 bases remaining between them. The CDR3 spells CAWNRGAVNQPQHF. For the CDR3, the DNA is TGTGCCTGGAATCGGGGGGCGGTGAATCAGCCCCAGCATTTT.

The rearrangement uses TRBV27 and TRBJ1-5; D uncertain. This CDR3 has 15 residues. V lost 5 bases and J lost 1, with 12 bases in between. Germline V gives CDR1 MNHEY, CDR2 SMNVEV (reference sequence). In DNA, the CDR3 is TGTGCCAGCAGTCTTCATGGCGGGAGCAATCAGCCCCAGCATTTT. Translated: CASSLHGGSNQPQHF.

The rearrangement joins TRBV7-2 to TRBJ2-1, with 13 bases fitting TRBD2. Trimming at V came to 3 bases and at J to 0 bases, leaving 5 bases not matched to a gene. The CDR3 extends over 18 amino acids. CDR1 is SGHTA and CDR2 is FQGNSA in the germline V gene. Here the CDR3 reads CASSFGLAGVSSYNEQFF. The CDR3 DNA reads TGTGCCAGCAGCTTTGGACTAGCGGGAGTGAGCTCCTACAATGAGCAGTTCTTC.

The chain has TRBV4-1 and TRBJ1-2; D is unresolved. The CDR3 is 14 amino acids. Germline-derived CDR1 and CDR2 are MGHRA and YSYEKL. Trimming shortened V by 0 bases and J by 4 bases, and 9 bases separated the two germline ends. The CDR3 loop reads CASSQDSPGYGYTF. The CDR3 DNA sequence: TGCGCCAGCAGCCAAGATTCGCCAGGCTATGGCTACACCTTC.